The 24 T cell receptor beta chains listed next were all sequenced from one sample in a study of blood T cell repertoires in COVID-19 (TCRdb year 2020). The method behind the library was the immunoSEQ multiplex PCR assay. Not all clones reach the TCRdb copy of this immuneACCESS table, which keeps in-frame sequences only. Checked studies attribute under half of the gap to unresolved V genes and leave the rest unexplained. Counted in this sample were about 180,000 clones; approximately 85% of them appeared once. The biggest ten clones account for over 2.5% of the sample. Sequences were obtained from peripheral blood. The receptor source for this set is a man aged 55 to 70 with acute or convalescent COVID-19.

The chain couples TRBV7-9 to TRBJ2-7; TRBD2 agrees at 9 bases. CDR1 SEHNR and CDR2 FQNEAQ come from the germline V gene (reference sequence). The CDR3 extends over 19 amino acids. V lost 5 bases and J lost 0; bases outside the gene matches: 17. CDR3 in amino acids: CASSLKGVLAGSSSYEQYF. CDR3 coding DNA: TGTGCCAGCAGCCTTAAAGGGGTGCTAGCGGGATCCTCCTCCTACGAGCAGTACTTC.

The V and J genes are TRBV4-1 and TRBJ2-1; tentatively, D is TRBD1 (5 bases). Germline V gives CDR1 MGHRA, CDR2 YSYEKL. Trimming removed 0 bases from V and 2 bases from J, with 17 bases in between. CDR3 length: 18 residues. The CDR3, as DNA: TGCGCCAGCAGCCAAGATCATGGGGCGAAGGCCCCCTACAATGAGCAGTTCTTC. It is translated as CASSQDHGAKAPYNEQFF.

J is TRBJ1-1 and V is TRBV30; D gene ambiguous. Germline V CDR1 and CDR2: GTSNPN, SVGIG (reference sequence). Deletions cut 2 bases from V and 12 bases from J, with 13 bases between. The CDR3 has 11 amino acids. The CDR3 reads CAWSLQYRPFF. CDR3 coding DNA: TGTGCCTGGAGTTTACAGTATCGCCCTTTCTTT.

This chain joins TRBV10-3 and TRBJ2-7; 14 bases match TRBD2. Germline CDR1 is ENHRY and CDR2 is SYGVKD. The CDR3 totals 16 residues. V shed 2 bases, J shed 5 bases, and the junction held 5 bases outside the gene matches. The CDR3 region has the DNA TGTGCCATCAGTGAGCTGACTAGCGGGAGGGCCCACGAGCAGTACTTC. Translating it yields CAISELTSGRAHEQYF.

This clone was found once. The rearrangement joins TRBV6-5 to TRBJ1-1; 7 bases align to TRBD1. Per germline, CDR1 MNHEY and CDR2 SVGAGI. Germline trimming cut 6 bases from V and 8 bases from J; bases unmatched to any gene: 6. The CDR3 spans 12 residues. CDR3 protein: CASRSTGKEAFF. The CDR3 DNA reads as TGTGCCAGCAGATCGACAGGGAAGGAAGCTTTCTTT.

The CDR3 is CASSRGLAGVDNEQFF. DNA for the CDR3: TGCGCCAGCAGCCGGGGACTAGCGGGAGTCGACAATGAGCAGTTCTTC. The gene calls are TRBV4-1 and TRBJ2-1, with 14 bases identical to TRBD2. The CDR3 is made up of 16 amino acids. CDR1 is MGHRA, CDR2 YSYEKL, per germline. V gave up 4 bases and J gave up 5 bases; unmatched junction bases: 4.

CDR3 bases: TGTGCCAGCAGCTTAGGCGGATATAATTCACCCCTCCACTTT. Its protein product is CASSLGGYNSPLHF. The rearrangement uses TRBV7-2 and TRBJ1-6; D unclear. Germline values: CDR1 SGHTA, CDR2 FQGNSA. Between the trimmed V and J ends, which lost 1 base and 4 bases, there was a span of 5 bases. CDR3 size: 14 residues.

CDR3 in DNA: TGCGCCAGCAGCCCGTCGGCGGGAGGGTTGGGCGATGAGCAGTTCTTC. This codes for CASSPSAGGLGDEQFF. V and J are TRBV4-3 and TRBJ2-1, with TRBD2 matching over 9 bases. The V gene end was trimmed by 4 bases and the J gene end by 8 bases; junction bases not matched to a gene: 12. This CDR3 comprises 16 residues. Germline values: CDR1 LGHNA, CDR2 YSLEER.

This clone was picked up one time. This chain uses TRBV27 with TRBJ1-5; D remains ambiguous. Germline loops: CDR1 MNHEY, CDR2 SMNVEV (reference sequence). V was shortened by 8 bases and J by 2 bases, with 13 bases between the two germline ends. There are 14 residues in the CDR3. The CDR3 DNA follows: TGTGCCAGCCGTCCCGCTAGAGGCAATCAGCCCCAGCATTTT. It is translated as CASRPARGNQPQHF.

The V call is TRBV10-1, the J call TRBJ1-1; the D is unclear. The ends were cut back, 2 bases at V and 3 bases at J, with 10 bases in the middle. The germline V gene encodes CDR1 WNHNN and CDR2 SYGVQD (reference sequence). This CDR3 region has 14 residues. This chain's CDR3 is CASSEEGRDTEAFF. The CDR3 DNA is TGCGCCAGCAGTGAGGAGGGAAGAGACACTGAAGCTTTCTTT.

The V and J genes are TRBV28 and TRBJ2-7, with a possible D match to TRBD1 (7 bases). Per the germline V gene, CDR1 is MDHEN and CDR2 is SYDVKM. V was clipped by 5 bases and J by 1 base, with 15 bases between them. The CDR3 consists of 15 residues. CDR3 nucleotides: TGTGCCAGCAGTCGCAGGGGGGAGGCATCCTACGAGCAGTACTTC. Its translation: CASSRRGEASYEQYF.

The chain employs TRBV6-1 and TRBJ1-4; D is uncertain. This CDR3 spans 14 amino acids. CDR1 and CDR2 from the germline V gene are MNHNS and SASEGT. Trimming cost V 3 bases and J 4 bases, with 9 bases left between them. In DNA form, the CDR3 reads TGTGCCAGCAGTGACGGTCCCTTTAATGAAAAACTGTTTTTT. As protein: CASSDGPFNEKLFF.

The rearrangement uses TRBV28 and TRBJ2-3; 14 positions match TRBD2. Germline V gene data show CDR1 as MDHEN and CDR2 as SYDVKM. The CDR3 has 17 residues. V shed 3 bases and J 6 bases; nucleotides not matched to a gene: 8. This CDR3 is CASSFPGLAGESDTQYF. CDR3 in DNA: TGTGCCAGCAGTTTTCCGGGACTAGCGGGAGAATCTGATACGCAGTATTTT.

The chain joins TRBV6-2 or TRBV6-3 to TRBJ2-1, with D maybe TRBD1 (6 bases). Trimming removed 6 bases at V and 4 bases at J, with 16 bases between. CDR1 is MNHEY, CDR2 SVGEGT, per germline. The CDR3 loop spans 15 amino acids. In nucleotides, the CDR3 is TGTGCCAGCAGCCCACGGACAGCATTATACAATGAGCAGTTCTTC. Its protein is CASSPRTALYNEQFF.

CDR3 sequence (DNA): TGTGCCAGCAGTTTAGGACTAGCGGGAGCCGGGGAGCTGTTTTTT. As protein: CASSLGLAGAGELFF. The rearrangement uses TRBV6-2 or TRBV6-3 and TRBJ2-2, with 13 bases identical to TRBD2. The germline gives CDR1 MNHEY, CDR2 SVGEGT. J gave up 6 bases and V 4 bases, and 2 bases lay outside the gene matches. This CDR3 spans 15 amino acids.

The V and J genes are TRBV4-1 and TRBJ2-1; tentatively, D is TRBD2 (10 bases). This CDR3 contains 22 residues. Per the germline V gene, CDR1 is MGHRA and CDR2 is YSYEKL. V gave up 2 bases and J gave up 5 bases, with 34 bases separating them. The CDR3 sequence: CASSQRDTGGRASGRIDNEQFF. The CDR3 DNA sequence: TGCGCCAGCAGCCAAAGGGACACAGGGGGCCGGGCTAGCGGGAGAATTGACAATGAGCAGTTCTTC.

This clone was observed a handful of times. This chain joins TRBV28 and TRBJ2-7; TRBD1 aligns across 7 bases. Losses at the gene ends were 5 bases for V and 3 bases for J; bases not matched to a gene: 1. Germline assignment: CDR1 MDHEN and CDR2 SYDVKM. The CDR3 runs to 12 residues. The CDR3: CASSQGVYEQYF. In nucleotides, the CDR3 is TGTGCCAGCAGTCAGGGGGTCTACGAGCAGTACTTC.

The V gene is TRBV30, the J gene TRBJ2-6, with D tentatively TRBD2 (5 bases). V was clipped by 3 bases and J by 4 bases, with 13 bases between them. The CDR3 has 15 residues. CDR1 GTSNPN and CDR2 SVGIG come from the germline V gene (reference sequence). The CDR3 nucleotides read TGTGCCTGGAGGCTGGGAGCGTCCGGGGCCAACGTCCTGACTTTC. Residues: CAWRLGASGANVLTF.

The chain joins TRBV5-1 to TRBJ2-5; the D is unclear. Trimming took 1 base from V and 1 from J, leaving 8 bases between them. This CDR3 spans 14 amino acids. Looked up from germline, CDR1 is SGHRS and CDR2 is YFSETQ. This CDR3 reads CASSLLATQETQYF. The DNA for the CDR3 is TGCGCCAGCAGCTTGTTAGCTACCCAAGAGACCCAGTACTTC.

V usage is TRBV5-4 and J usage is TRBJ1-4; D may be TRBD1 (6 bases). The CDR3 is 14 amino acids. With 4 bases removed from V and 5 bases from J, the gap between germline ends came to 12 bases. The germline V gene has CDR1 SGHNT and CDR2 YYREEE (reference sequence). DNA of the CDR3: TGTGCCAGCAGCGGAGACAGGAAAAATGAAAAACTGTTTTTT. Its protein is CASSGDRKNEKLFF.

The chain combines TRBV4-2 with TRBJ2-3; tentative D call: TRBD2 (5 bases). Trimming left V 0 bases short and J 5 bases short, with 9 bases between. The CDR3 runs to 14 residues. CDR1 is LGHNA, CDR2 YNFKEQ, per germline. The CDR3 DNA follows: TGTGCCAGCAGCCAAGAACCTGAGGGAGATACGCAGTATTTT. It is translated as CASSQEPEGDTQYF.

The chain is built from TRBV7-3 and TRBJ1-2; D possibly corresponds to TRBD1 (6 bases). Between the trimmed V and J ends, which lost 5 bases and 4 bases, there was a span of 17 bases. Germline V CDR1 and CDR2: SGHTA, FQGTGA. The CDR3 extends over 15 amino acids. CDR3 loop: CASSPEGGAGYGYTF. In DNA form, the CDR3 reads TGTGCCAGCAGCCCTGAAGGGGGGGCGGGCTATGGCTACACCTTC.

This chain links TRBV3-1 (or the pseudogene TRBV3-2) with TRBJ2-5; D may be TRBD1 (6 bases). Trimming left V 1 base short and J 1 base short, with 10 bases between. The CDR3 totals 15 residues. Germline V gene lookup returns CDR1 LGHDT and CDR2 YNNKEL (reference sequence). The CDR3 bases are TGTGCCAGCAGCCAAGGGGGGCAGATCCAAGAGACCCAGTACTTC. It is translated as CASSQGGQIQETQYF.

CDR3 nucleotide sequence: TGTGCCAGCAGTGAACATCCAGGGGCAGCCCTGGGCTATGGCTACACCTTC. It translates to CASSEHPGAALGYGYTF. V and J are TRBV6-1 and TRBJ1-2; a weak D match, TRBD1 (6 bases). The CDR3 runs to 17 residues. V lost 2 bases, J lost 4 bases, and 20 bases lay in between. Germline lookup yields CDR1 MNHNS and CDR2 SASEGT.